These 29 T cell receptor beta chains were all obtained from the same sample, sequenced in a study of blood T cell repertoires in COVID-19. Profiled with immunoSEQ multiplex PCR; TCRdb holds only in-frame clones, not every one. The data hold under 300,000 clones, with roughly 86% observed a single time. Sequencing was done on a sample of peripheral blood. The receptors were sampled from a woman in her 70s with active or convalescent COVID-19.

This chain links TRBV6-2 or TRBV6-3 with TRBJ1-2; the D is unclear. CDR1 and CDR2 from the germline V gene are MNHEY and SVGEGT. The CDR3 length is 15 residues. Trimming left V 3 bases short and J 2 bases short, with 13 bases between. In DNA, the CDR3 is TGTGCCAGCAGTTATGATCCCGCGGCAAACTATGGCTACACCTTC. Translation: CASSYDPAANYGYTF.

The chain carries TRBV5-3 and TRBJ2-4; TRBD1 aligns across 7 bases. TRBV5-3 is treated as an ORF (open reading frame) with a function not yet certain. The V and J ends lost 0 bases and 3 bases, in that order; junction bases with no gene match: 3. The CDR3 has 15 amino acids. The CDR3 loop reads CARSLAQGDKNIQYF. In DNA, the CDR3 is TGTGCCAGAAGCTTGGCCCAGGGGGACAAAAACATTCAGTACTTC.

This clone came up once. V and J are TRBV19 and TRBJ1-6, with 7 bases aligning to TRBD1. The CDR3 covers 15 residues. Germline V gene lookup returns CDR1 LNHDA and CDR2 SQIVND (reference sequence). V dropped 6 bases and J dropped 6; count of bases not matched to a gene: 8. The CDR3 loop reads CASSTTGQFNSPLHF. In nucleotides, the CDR3 is TGTGCCAGTAGCACAACGGGACAGTTTAATTCACCCCTCCACTTT. The variable domain in full, with the rest retrieved from reference TRBV19 and TRBJ1-6, is DGGITQSPKYLFRKEGQNVTLSCEQNLNHDAMYWYRQDPGQGLRLIYYSQIVNDFQKGDIAEGYSVSREKKESFPLTVTSAQKNPTAFYLCASSTTGQFNSPLHFGNGTRLTVT.

This clone was seen only once. This chain joins TRBV2 and TRBJ2-1; the match to TRBD1 covers 9 bases. This CDR3 has 15 amino acids. The germline V gene encodes CDR1 SNHLY and CDR2 FYNNEI. Trimming took 6 bases from V and 6 from J; bases not matched to a gene: 9. The CDR3 spells CASRGRQGVFNEQFF. The CDR3 DNA is TGTGCCAGCAGAGGTCGACAGGGGGTTTTCAATGAGCAGTTCTTC. The whole variable domain, remainder taken from reference TRBV2 and TRBJ2-1, is EPEVTQTPSHQVTQMGQEVILRCVPISNHLYFYWYRQILGQKVEFLVSFYNNEISEKSEIFDDQFSVERPDGSNFTLKIRSTKLEDSAMYFCASRGRQGVFNEQFFGPGTRLTVL.

V usage is TRBV5-5 and J usage is TRBJ2-1; D might be TRBD2 (5 bases). Trimming took off 4 bases at V and 4 bases at J, with 15 bases between the two ends. CDR1 and CDR2 from the germline V gene are SGHKS and YYEKEE (reference sequence). This CDR3 comprises 15 residues. CDR3 amino acids: CASSPLGPSYNEQFF. The CDR3 nucleotides are TGTGCCAGCAGCCCACTAGGACCGTCGTACAATGAGCAGTTCTTC.

The chain employs TRBV18 and TRBJ1-1; no definite D call. Germline V lookup: CDR1 KGHSH, CDR2 LQKENI. This CDR3 spans 14 amino acids. V lost 3 bases to trimming and J lost 5 bases, with 13 bases between them. In DNA form, the CDR3 reads TGTGCCAGCTCACCCCCCCTACGGGGAACTGAAGCTTTCTTT. It specifies CASSPPLRGTEAFF. Full variable domain (rest looked up from reference TRBV18 and TRBJ1-1): NAGVMQNPRHLVRRRGQEARLRCSPMKGHSHVYWYRQLPEEGLKFMVYLQKENIIDESGMPKERFSAEFPKEGPSILRIQQVVRGDSAAYFCASSPPLRGTEAFFGQGTRLTVV.

The chain combines TRBV10-3 with TRBJ1-1, with TRBD1 matching 9 bases. CDR3 length equals 15 residues. After removal of 10 bases from V and 5 bases from J, the junction contained 14 bases not matched to a gene. CDR1 is ENHRY, CDR2 SYGVKD, per germline. The CDR3 region is CATWSPQGAPTEAFF. The CDR3 coding sequence is TGTGCCACCTGGTCCCCACAGGGGGCGCCGACTGAAGCTTTCTTT.

The chain joins TRBV6-5 to TRBJ1-3, with a possible D match to TRBD1 (5 bases). CDR3 length: 15 amino acids. V was trimmed by 2 bases and J by 4 bases, leaving 12 bases between them. The germline V gene encodes CDR1 MNHEY and CDR2 SVGAGI. As DNA, the CDR3 is TGTGCCAGCAGTTACAGGGGCCAGTCAGGAAACACCATATATTTT. It specifies CASSYRGQSGNTIYF.

This chain links TRBV18 with TRBJ1-1; no definite D call. V was clipped by 2 bases and J by 5 bases, with 6 bases between them. The CDR3 loop spans 12 amino acids. Germline assignment: CDR1 KGHSH and CDR2 LQKENI. The CDR3 is CASSPTETEAFF. In DNA, the CDR3 is TGTGCCAGCTCACCAACTGAGACTGAAGCTTTCTTT.

The chain is built from TRBV18 and TRBJ2-2; TRBD1 agrees at 8 bases. CDR1 KGHSH and CDR2 LQKENI come from the germline V gene. This CDR3 comprises 15 residues. With 4 bases clipped from V and 3 bases from J, the junction kept 4 bases outside the gene matches. The CDR3, as DNA: TGTGCCAGCTCACTGACAGGGGCGGACACCGGGGAGCTGTTTTTT. Its translation is CASSLTGADTGELFF.

The CDR3 sequence: CASSSSKGQNYNEQFF. The CDR3 DNA is TGTGCCAGCAGCTCGTCGAAGGGACAGAATTACAATGAGCAGTTCTTC. V gene TRBV5-4 combines with J gene TRBJ2-1; 7 bases match TRBD1. The V and J ends lost 3 bases and 4 bases, in that order; junction bases with no gene match: 10. CDR1 and CDR2 from the germline V gene are SGHNT and YYREEE (reference sequence). The CDR3 runs to 16 residues.

The rearrangement joins TRBV6-5 to TRBJ2-1; the match to TRBD2 covers 8 bases. The trim removed 3 bases at V and 7 bases at J, leaving 5 bases unmatched. This CDR3 is 14 amino acids long. CDR1 and CDR2 from the germline V gene are MNHEY and SVGAGI. The CDR3 DNA sequence: TGTGCCAGCAGTTATCGGGGGGGCAAAAATGAGCAGTTCTTC. It specifies CASSYRGGKNEQFF.

The rearrangement links TRBV11-3 to TRBJ2-3, with D perhaps matching TRBD2 (5 bases). V was clipped by 4 bases and J by 6 bases, with 17 bases between them. CDR3 length: 15 amino acids. The germline V gene encodes CDR1 SGHNT and CDR2 YENEEA. In DNA, the CDR3 is TGTGCCAGCAGCTCTAGGGCCGGACTCACGGATACGCAGTATTTT. Translated, it gives CASSSRAGLTDTQYF.

The chain is built from TRBV20-1 and TRBJ1-2; 8 bases match TRBD1. The CDR3 has 14 residues. The V gene's germline CDR1 is DFQATT and CDR2 SNEGSKA (reference sequence). V lost 3 bases to trimming and J lost 6 bases; unmatched junction nucleotides: 9. The CDR3 sequence: CSASAQDRDHGYTF. The CDR3 nucleotides read TGCAGTGCTAGTGCCCAGGACAGGGACCATGGCTACACCTTC.

The chain uses TRBV19 and TRBJ2-7, with 7 bases that match TRBD2. With 1 base clipped from V and 5 bases from J, the junction kept 5 bases outside the gene matches. Germline values: CDR1 LNHDA, CDR2 SQIVND (reference sequence). The CDR3 totals 14 residues. This CDR3 is CASSIVLANHEQYF. The DNA for the CDR3 is TGTGCCAGTAGTATAGTACTAGCGAACCACGAGCAGTACTTC.

The rearrangement uses TRBV9 and TRBJ2-7; 9 positions match TRBD2. The V and J ends lost 0 bases and 4 bases, in that order; junction bases with no gene match: 5. The germline V gene encodes CDR1 SGDLS and CDR2 YYNGEE. The CDR3 totals 15 residues. The CDR3 spells CASSVELAGTYEQYF. CDR3 nucleotides: TGTGCCAGCAGCGTAGAGCTAGCGGGGACTTACGAGCAGTACTTC.

The rearrangement links TRBV19 to TRBJ1-5, with 8 bases fitting TRBD1. CDR1 and CDR2 from the germline V gene are LNHDA and SQIVND (reference sequence). V dropped 6 bases and J dropped 6; count of bases not matched to a gene: 10. This CDR3 region has 15 residues. CDR3 in DNA: TGTGCCAGTAGCACTCCGGACAGGGCAGGTCAGCCCCAGCATTTT. Its protein is CASSTPDRAGQPQHF. The whole variable domain, remainder taken from reference TRBV19 and TRBJ1-5, is DGGITQSPKYLFRKEGQNVTLSCEQNLNHDAMYWYRQDPGQGLRLIYYSQIVNDFQKGDIAEGYSVSREKKESFPLTVTSAQKNPTAFYLCASSTPDRAGQPQHFGDGTRLSIL.

As to this clone: At one boundary the junction diverges from the germline segment, which might be a read error. The CDR3 loop is CASGLVMGTGNPGELFF. The CDR3 DNA reads TGTGCTAGTGGTTTGGTAATGGGGACAGGGAACCCCGGGGAGCTGTTTTTT. The chain has TRBV12-5 and TRBJ2-2; TRBD1 aligns across 9 bases. CDR3 size: 17 residues. Germline CDR1 LGHNT, CDR2 FRNRAP.

The chain joins TRBV5-5 to TRBJ1-3; D remains unclear. Trimming took 4 bases from V and 0 from J, leaving 11 bases between them. CDR3 length: 15 residues. In germline, CDR1 is SGHKS, CDR2 YYEKEE (reference sequence). The CDR3 DNA follows: TGTGCCAGCAGCCTCGACTGGAGCTCTGGAAACACCATATATTTT. The encoded protein is CASSLDWSSGNTIYF.

The chain has TRBV19 and TRBJ1-1; unclear D gene. With 4 bases removed from V and 2 bases from J, the gap between germline ends came to 11 bases. This CDR3 contains 14 residues. CDR1 is LNHDA and CDR2 is SQIVND in the germline V gene (reference sequence). CDR3 in amino acids: CASSKGVVNTEAFF. The CDR3 DNA follows: TGTGCCAGTAGTAAAGGAGTGGTAAACACTGAAGCTTTCTTT.

The sample holds one count of this clone. The J gene is TRBJ1-2, the V gene TRBV10-3, with 8 bases identical to TRBD1. CDR3 size: 13 residues. Germline V gene sequence: CDR1 ENHRY, CDR2 SYGVKD. V shed 10 bases and J 6 bases; nucleotides not matched to a gene: 10. This CDR3 reads CATHGQGEDGYTF. CDR3 in DNA: TGTGCCACCCACGGACAGGGTGAGGATGGCTACACCTTC.

This clone has a single count. V gene TRBV12-3 or TRBV12-4 combines with J gene TRBJ1-1; 7 bases are a match to TRBD1. With 7 bases clipped from V and 3 bases from J, the junction kept 5 bases outside the gene matches. This CDR3 has 13 residues. DNA for the CDR3: TGTGCCAGCACCTATGACAGGGACACTGAAGCTTTCTTT. Residues: CASTYDRDTEAFF.

The chain combines TRBV15 with TRBJ1-1; D possibly corresponds to TRBD1 (5 bases). The V end was cut by 0 bases, the J end by 11 bases, with 16 bases between. The germline V gene has CDR1 LNHNV and CDR2 YYDKDF (reference sequence). There are 14 residues in the CDR3. The CDR3 sequence is CATSRDSQGLKAFF. The CDR3, as DNA: TGTGCCACCAGCAGAGATTCGCAGGGCCTGAAGGCTTTCTTT.

V and J are TRBV14 and TRBJ1-1, with D possibly matching TRBD1 (5 bases). Trimming took 3 bases from V and 0 from J, leaving 8 bases between them. From germline, CDR1 is SGHDN and CDR2 FVKESK. The CDR3 is made up of 14 amino acids. In DNA form, the CDR3 reads TGTGCCAGCAGCCACAGACAGTTGAACACTGAAGCTTTCTTT. This encodes CASSHRQLNTEAFF.

The chain couples TRBV5-1 to TRBJ2-7, with 9 bases lining up with TRBD1. The J segment lost 5 bases and the V segment lost 3 bases, leaving 6 bases of the junction unmatched. The CDR3 sequence is 14 residues long. In germline, CDR1 is SGHRS, CDR2 YFSETQ. The CDR3 coding sequence is TGCGCCAGCAGCTCGGGACAGGGAGGGGACGAGCAGTACTTC. It specifies CASSSGQGGDEQYF.

This clone has only one observation. The gene calls are TRBV6-1 and TRBJ1-2, with D tentatively TRBD1 (5 bases). The CDR3 consists of 16 residues. V gave up 0 bases and J gave up 4 bases, with 15 bases separating them. Germline loops: CDR1 MNHNS, CDR2 SASEGT. The DNA for the CDR3 is TGTGCCAGCAGTGAAGCCCCACGACAGCCCTCCTATGGCTACACCTTC. It encodes CASSEAPRQPSYGYTF.

The V gene is TRBV24-1, the J gene TRBJ2-2; D unclear. This CDR3 is built from 16 residues. With 0 bases removed from V and 4 bases from J, the gap between germline ends came to 11 bases. Germline V gives CDR1 KGHDR, CDR2 SFDVKD. CDR3 coding DNA: TGTGCCACCAGTGATTTGCAGCCAGGCCTCACCGGGGAGCTGTTTTTT. It encodes CATSDLQPGLTGELFF.

The gene calls are TRBV7-3 and TRBJ1-1; a weak D match, TRBD1 (5 bases). Germline V lookup: CDR1 SGHTA, CDR2 FQGTGA. Trimming took off 5 bases at V and 5 bases at J, with 12 bases between the two ends. The CDR3 spans 13 residues. CDR3 nucleotide sequence: TGTGCCAGCAGCCAGCCGGGGGAGACTGAAGCTTTCTTT. It translates to CASSQPGETEAFF.

The V gene is TRBV24-1, the J gene TRBJ2-1; D not certain. Germline-derived CDR1 and CDR2 are KGHDR and SFDVKD. V lost 1 base to trimming and J lost 8 bases, with 8 bases between them. The CDR3 runs 13 residues. CDR3 amino acids: CATSDLDWDEQFF. The CDR3 bases are TGTGCCACCAGTGATTTAGACTGGGATGAGCAGTTCTTC.